Shown below are 2 T cell receptor beta chains from a single sample sequenced in a study of control samples from healthy donors and cancer patients. Sequenced by immunoSEQ multiplex PCR; TCRdb stores in-frame clones only, minus some. The repertoire holds 170,000 or so clones, 94% seen once, with approximately 1.5% in the top ten. The sample taken for sequencing was blood. Source of these receptors: a young woman in good health.

The chain links TRBV10-3 to TRBJ1-6; possible D gene TRBD1, 5 bases. This CDR3 is 16 amino acids long. Trimming shortened V by 0 bases and J by 10 bases, and 16 bases separated the two germline ends. From germline, CDR1 is ENHRY and CDR2 SYGVKD. CDR3: CAISESGGAVESPLHF. The CDR3 coding sequence is TGTGCCATCAGTGAGTCGGGCGGGGCAGTCGAATCACCCCTCCACTTT.

J is TRBJ1-3 and V is TRBV7-2; no clear D gene. The CDR3 consists of 13 residues. In germline, CDR1 is SGHTA, CDR2 FQGNSA. V lost 1 base to trimming and J lost 3 bases, with 4 bases between them. This CDR3 reads CASSLGSGNTIYF. The CDR3 nucleotides are TGTGCCAGCAGCTTAGGCAGTGGAAACACCATATATTTT.